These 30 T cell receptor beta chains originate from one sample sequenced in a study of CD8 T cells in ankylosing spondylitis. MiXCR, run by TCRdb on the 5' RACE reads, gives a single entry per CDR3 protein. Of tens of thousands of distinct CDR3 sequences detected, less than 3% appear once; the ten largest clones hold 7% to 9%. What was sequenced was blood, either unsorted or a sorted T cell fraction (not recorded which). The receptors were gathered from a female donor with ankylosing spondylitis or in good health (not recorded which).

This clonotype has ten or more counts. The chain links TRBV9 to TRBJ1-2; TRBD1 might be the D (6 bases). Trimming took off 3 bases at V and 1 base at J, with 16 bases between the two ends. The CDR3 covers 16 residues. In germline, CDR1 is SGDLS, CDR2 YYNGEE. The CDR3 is CASSAPKEGGNYGYTF. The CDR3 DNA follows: TGTGCCAGCAGCGCCCCAAAGGAGGGGGGTAACTATGGCTACACCTTC.

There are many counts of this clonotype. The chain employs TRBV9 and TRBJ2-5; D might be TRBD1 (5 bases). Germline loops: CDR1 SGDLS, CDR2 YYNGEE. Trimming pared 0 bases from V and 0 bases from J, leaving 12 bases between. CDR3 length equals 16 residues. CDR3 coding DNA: TGTGCCAGCAGCGTAGACGTGGGGCAGGACCAAGAGACCCAGTACTTC. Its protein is CASSVDVGQDQETQYF.

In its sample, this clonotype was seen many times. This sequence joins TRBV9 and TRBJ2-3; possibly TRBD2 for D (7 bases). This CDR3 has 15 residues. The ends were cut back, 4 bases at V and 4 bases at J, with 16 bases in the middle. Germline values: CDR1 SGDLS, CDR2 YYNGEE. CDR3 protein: CASSLRGGRPDTQYF. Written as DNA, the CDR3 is TGTGCCAGCAGCTTAAGGGGGGGGCGACCAGATACGCAGTATTTT.

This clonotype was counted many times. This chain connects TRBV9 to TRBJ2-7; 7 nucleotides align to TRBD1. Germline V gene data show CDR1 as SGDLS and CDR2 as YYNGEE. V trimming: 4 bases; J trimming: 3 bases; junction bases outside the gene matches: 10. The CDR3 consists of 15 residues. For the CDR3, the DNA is TGTGCCAGCAGCTCTACCGGGACAGCCCTCTACGAGCAGTACTTC. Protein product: CASSSTGTALYEQYF.

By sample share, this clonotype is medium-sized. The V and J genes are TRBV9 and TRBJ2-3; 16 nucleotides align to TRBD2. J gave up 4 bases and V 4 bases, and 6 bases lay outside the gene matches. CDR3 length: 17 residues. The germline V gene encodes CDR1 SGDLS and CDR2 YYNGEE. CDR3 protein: CASSPTGLAGGPDTQYF. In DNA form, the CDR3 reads TGTGCCAGCAGCCCGACGGGACTAGCGGGAGGGCCAGATACGCAGTATTTT.

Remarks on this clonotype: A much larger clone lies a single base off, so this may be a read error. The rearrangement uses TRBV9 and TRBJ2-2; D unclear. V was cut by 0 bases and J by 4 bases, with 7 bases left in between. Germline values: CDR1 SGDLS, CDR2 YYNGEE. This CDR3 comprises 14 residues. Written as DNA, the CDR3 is TGTGCCAGCAGCGTAGACCCACCCACCGGGGAGCTGTTTTTT. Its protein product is CASSVDPPTGELFF.

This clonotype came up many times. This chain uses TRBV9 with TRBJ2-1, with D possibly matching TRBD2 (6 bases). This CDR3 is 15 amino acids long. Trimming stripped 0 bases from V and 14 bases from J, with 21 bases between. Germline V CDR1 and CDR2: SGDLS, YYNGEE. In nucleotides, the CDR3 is TGTGCCAGCAGCGTAGCCCCGGACTATGGGGCGGAGAAGTTCTTC. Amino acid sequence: CASSVAPDYGAEKFF.

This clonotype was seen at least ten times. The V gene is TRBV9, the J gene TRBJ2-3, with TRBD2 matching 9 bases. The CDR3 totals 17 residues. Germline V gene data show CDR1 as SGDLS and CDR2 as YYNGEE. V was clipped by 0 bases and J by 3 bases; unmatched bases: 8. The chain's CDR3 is CASSVASSGRLTDTQYF. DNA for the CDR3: TGTGCCAGCAGCGTAGCCTCAAGCGGGAGGTTAACAGATACGCAGTATTTT.

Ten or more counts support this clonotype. The CDR3 DNA follows: TGTGCCAGCAGCGCCCTGCGCCCTACGCGAGGGACCGGGGAGCTGTTTTTT. Its protein is CASSALRPTRGTGELFF. This chain joins TRBV9 and TRBJ2-2; the D gene is possibly TRBD2 (5 bases). The CDR3 spans 17 residues. Trimming left V 3 bases short and J 5 bases short, with 20 bases between. Per the germline V gene, CDR1 is SGDLS and CDR2 is YYNGEE.

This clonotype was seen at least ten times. CDR3 sequence: CASSPRQGTEAFF. Here the CDR3 DNA reads TGTGCCAGCAGCCCCCGACAGGGTACTGAAGCTTTCTTT. The J gene is TRBJ1-1, the V gene TRBV9, with 7 bases that match TRBD1. J gave up 5 bases and V 4 bases, and 5 bases lay outside the gene matches. The CDR3 sequence is 13 residues long. Germline CDR1 and CDR2: SGDLS and YYNGEE. The full variable domain, with the rest looked up from reference TRBV9 and TRBJ1-1, is DSGVTQTPKHLITATGQRVTLRCSPRSGDLSVYWYQQSLDQGLQFLIQYYNGEERAKGNILERFSAQQFPDLHSELNLSSLELGDSALYFCASSPRQGTEAFFGQGTRLTVV.

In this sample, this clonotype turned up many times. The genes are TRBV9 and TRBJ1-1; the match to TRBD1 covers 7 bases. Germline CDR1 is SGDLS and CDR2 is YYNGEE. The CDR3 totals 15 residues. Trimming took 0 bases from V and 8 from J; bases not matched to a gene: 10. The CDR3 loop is CASSVEALQGREAFF. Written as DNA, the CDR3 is TGTGCCAGCAGCGTAGAGGCTTTACAGGGGAGGGAAGCTTTCTTT.

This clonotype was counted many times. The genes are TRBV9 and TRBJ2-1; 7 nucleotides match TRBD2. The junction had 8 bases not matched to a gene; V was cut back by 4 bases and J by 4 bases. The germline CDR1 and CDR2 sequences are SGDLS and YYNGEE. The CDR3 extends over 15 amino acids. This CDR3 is CASSQGLGIYNEQFF. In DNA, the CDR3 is TGTGCCAGCAGCCAAGGACTAGGGATTTACAATGAGCAGTTCTTC.

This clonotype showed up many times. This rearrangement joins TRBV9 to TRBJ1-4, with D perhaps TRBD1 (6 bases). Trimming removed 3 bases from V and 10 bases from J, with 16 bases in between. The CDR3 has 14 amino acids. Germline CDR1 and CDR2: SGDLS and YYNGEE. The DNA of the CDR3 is TGTGCCAGCAGCGCAACAGGGCGAGAGGGAAAACTGTTTTTT. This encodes CASSATGREGKLFF.

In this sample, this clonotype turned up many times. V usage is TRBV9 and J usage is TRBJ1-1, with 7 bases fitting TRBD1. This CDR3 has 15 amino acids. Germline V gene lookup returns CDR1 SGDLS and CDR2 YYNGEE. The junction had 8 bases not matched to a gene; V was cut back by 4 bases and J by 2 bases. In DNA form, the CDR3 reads TGTGCCAGCAGCAGACAGGGTGGAGTAAACACTGAAGCTTTCTTT. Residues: CASSRQGGVNTEAFF.

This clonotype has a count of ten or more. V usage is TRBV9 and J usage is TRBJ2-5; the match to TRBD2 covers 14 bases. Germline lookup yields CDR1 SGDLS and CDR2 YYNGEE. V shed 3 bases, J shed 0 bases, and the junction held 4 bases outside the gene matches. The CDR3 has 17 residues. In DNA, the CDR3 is TGTGCCAGCAGCGAGGGGACTAGCGGGGGATACCAAGAGACCCAGTACTTC. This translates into CASSEGTSGGYQETQYF.

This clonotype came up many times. CDR3 bases: TGTGCCAGCAGCCTAGTGGTAAGCTCAGATACGCAGTATTTT. Its translation is CASSLVVSSDTQYF. This rearrangement joins TRBV9 to TRBJ2-3; D not resolved. The V end was cut by 4 bases, the J end by 4 bases, with 13 bases between. Germline assignment: CDR1 SGDLS and CDR2 YYNGEE. CDR3 length: 14 amino acids.

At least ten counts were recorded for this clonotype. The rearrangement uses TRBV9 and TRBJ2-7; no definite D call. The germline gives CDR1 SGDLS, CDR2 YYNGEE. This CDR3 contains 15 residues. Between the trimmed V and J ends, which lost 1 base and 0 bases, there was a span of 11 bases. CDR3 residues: CASSVRSETSYEQYF. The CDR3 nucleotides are TGTGCCAGCAGCGTACGTTCAGAAACCTCCTACGAGCAGTACTTC.

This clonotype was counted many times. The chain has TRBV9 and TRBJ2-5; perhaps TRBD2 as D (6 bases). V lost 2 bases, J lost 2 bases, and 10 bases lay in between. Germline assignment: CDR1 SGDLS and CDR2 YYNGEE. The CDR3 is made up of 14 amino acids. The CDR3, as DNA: TGTGCCAGCAGCGTCGGAGGGTTACAAGAGACCCAGTACTTC. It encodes CASSVGGLQETQYF.

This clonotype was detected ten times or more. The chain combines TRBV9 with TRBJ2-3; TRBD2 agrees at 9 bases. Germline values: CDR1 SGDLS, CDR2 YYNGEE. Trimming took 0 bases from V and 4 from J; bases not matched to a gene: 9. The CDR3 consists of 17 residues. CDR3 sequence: CASSVEIGAGGPDTQYF. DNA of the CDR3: TGTGCCAGCAGCGTAGAAATCGGGGCGGGGGGGCCAGATACGCAGTATTTT.

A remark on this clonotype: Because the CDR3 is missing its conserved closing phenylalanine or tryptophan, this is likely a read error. CDR3 sequence reads: CASSIPGSHAGELFL. The CDR3 nucleotides are TGTGCCAGCAGCATACCAGGGTCGCACGCCGGGGAGCTGTTTCTT. The chain recombines TRBV9 with TRBJ2-2; maybe TRBD1 (5 bases). V was cut by 4 bases and J by 6 bases, with 16 bases left in between. CDR1 and CDR2 (germline): SGDLS, YYNGEE. The CDR3 consists of 15 residues.

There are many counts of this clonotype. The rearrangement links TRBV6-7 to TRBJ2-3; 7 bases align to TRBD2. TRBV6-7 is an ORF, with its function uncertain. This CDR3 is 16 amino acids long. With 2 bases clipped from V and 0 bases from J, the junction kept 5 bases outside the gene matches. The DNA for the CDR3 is TGTGCCAGCAGTTACGGGGACTACCCAAGCACAGATACGCAGTATTTT. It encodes CASSYGDYPSTDTQYF.

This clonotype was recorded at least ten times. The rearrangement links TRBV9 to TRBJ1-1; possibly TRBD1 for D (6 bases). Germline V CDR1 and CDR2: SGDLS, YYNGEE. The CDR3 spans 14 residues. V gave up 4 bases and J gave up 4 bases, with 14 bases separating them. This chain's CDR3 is CASSPQGGGTEAFF. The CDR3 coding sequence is TGTGCCAGCAGCCCCCAAGGAGGGGGCACTGAAGCTTTCTTT.

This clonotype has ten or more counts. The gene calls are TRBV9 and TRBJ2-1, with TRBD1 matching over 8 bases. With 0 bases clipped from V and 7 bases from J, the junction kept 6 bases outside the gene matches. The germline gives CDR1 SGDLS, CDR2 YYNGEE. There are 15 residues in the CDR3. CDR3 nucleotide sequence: TGTGCCAGCAGCGTAGTTGGACAGGGCGGAAATGAGCAGTTCTTC. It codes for CASSVVGQGGNEQFF.

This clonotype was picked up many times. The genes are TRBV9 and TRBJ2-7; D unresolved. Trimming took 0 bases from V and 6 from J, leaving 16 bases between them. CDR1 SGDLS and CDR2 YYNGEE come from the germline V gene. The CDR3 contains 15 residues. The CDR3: CASSVDLRVPGEQYF. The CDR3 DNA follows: TGTGCCAGCAGCGTAGATCTCCGGGTTCCGGGCGAGCAGTACTTC.

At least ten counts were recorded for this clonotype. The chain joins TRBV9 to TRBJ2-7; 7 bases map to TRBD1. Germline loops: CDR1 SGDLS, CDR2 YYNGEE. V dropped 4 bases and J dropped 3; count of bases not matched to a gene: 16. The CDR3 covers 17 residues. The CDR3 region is CASSPRGDSLIFYEQYF. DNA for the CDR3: TGTGCCAGCAGCCCCCGAGGGGACAGTCTCATTTTCTACGAGCAGTACTTC.

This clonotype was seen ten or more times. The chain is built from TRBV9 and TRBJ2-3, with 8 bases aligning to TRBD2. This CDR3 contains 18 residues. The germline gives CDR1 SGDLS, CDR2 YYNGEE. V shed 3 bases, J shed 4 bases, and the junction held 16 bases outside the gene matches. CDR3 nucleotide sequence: TGTGCCAGCAGCGGCAGCGGGTGGGAAGCGGGGGACTCAGATACGCAGTATTTT. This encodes CASSGSGWEAGDSDTQYF.

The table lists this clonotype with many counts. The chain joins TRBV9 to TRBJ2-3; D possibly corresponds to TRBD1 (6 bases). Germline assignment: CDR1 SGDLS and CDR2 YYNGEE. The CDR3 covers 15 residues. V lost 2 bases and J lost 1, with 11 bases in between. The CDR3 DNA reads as TGTGCCAGCAGCGTCAGGGACACTCGCACAGATACGCAGTATTTT. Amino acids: CASSVRDTRTDTQYF.

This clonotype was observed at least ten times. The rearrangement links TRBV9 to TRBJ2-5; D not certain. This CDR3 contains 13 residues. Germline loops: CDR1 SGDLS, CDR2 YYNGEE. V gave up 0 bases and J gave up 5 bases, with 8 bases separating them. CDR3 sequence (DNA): TGTGCCAGCAGCGTAGCTACCAGCGAGACCCAGTACTTC. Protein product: CASSVATSETQYF. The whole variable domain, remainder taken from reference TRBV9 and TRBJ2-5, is DSGVTQTPKHLITATGQRVTLRCSPRSGDLSVYWYQQSLDQGLQFLIQYYNGEERAKGNILERFSAQQFPDLHSELNLSSLELGDSALYFCASSVATSETQYFGPGTRLLVL.

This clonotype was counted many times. CDR3 residues: CASSVALLAGSNEQFF. The CDR3 region has the DNA TGTGCCAGCAGCGTAGCTTTGCTAGCGGGGAGTAATGAGCAGTTCTTC. The chain recombines TRBV9 with TRBJ2-1, with TRBD2 matching over 9 bases. This CDR3 is 16 amino acids long. The V segment lost 0 bases and the J segment 7 bases; nucleotides outside the gene matches: 8. Germline V gives CDR1 SGDLS, CDR2 YYNGEE.

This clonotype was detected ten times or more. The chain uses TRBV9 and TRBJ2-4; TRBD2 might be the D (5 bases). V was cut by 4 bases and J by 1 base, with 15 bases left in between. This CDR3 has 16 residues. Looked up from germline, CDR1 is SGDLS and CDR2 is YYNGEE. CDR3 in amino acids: CASSPFAGEAKNIQYF. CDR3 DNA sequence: TGTGCCAGCAGCCCTTTTGCTGGGGAGGCCAAAAACATTCAGTACTTC.